Listed here are 24 T cell receptor beta chains from one sample, sequenced in a study of OX40 agonist ivuxolimab in advanced cancers. Profiled with immunoSEQ multiplex PCR; TCRdb holds only in-frame clones, not every one. The sample shows about 120,000 clones, approximately 92% of them seen only once. The sample consisted of CD4+ or CD8+ T cells sorted from blood, taken in a trial of the OX40 agonist ivuxolimab. Receptors were obtained from an adult with an advanced solid tumor such as melanoma, head and neck, liver or kidney cancer.

In DNA form, the CDR3 reads TGTGCCAGCTCACGGGCAGAAGAGACCCAGTACTTC. It encodes CASSRAEETQYF. This chain joins TRBV18 and TRBJ2-5; D unresolved. V shed 4 bases and J shed 3 bases, with 6 bases lying between them. The CDR3 contains 12 residues. The germline CDR1 and CDR2 sequences are KGHSH and LQKENI.

This chain links TRBV7-9 with TRBJ2-2, with D possibly TRBD2 on 5 matching bases. Trimming removed 2 bases at V and 0 bases at J, with 10 bases between. CDR1 and CDR2 (germline): SEHNR, FQNEAQ (reference sequence). The CDR3 sequence is 16 residues long. The CDR3 protein is CASSLSAGANTGELFF. The CDR3 DNA reads as TGTGCCAGCAGCTTATCTGCGGGTGCGAACACCGGGGAGCTGTTTTTT.

The chain couples TRBV9 to TRBJ1-3, with TRBD1 matching over 9 bases. V lost 3 bases and J lost 7; bases outside the gene matches: 5. Germline V lookup: CDR1 SGDLS, CDR2 YYNGEE. The CDR3 contains 14 residues. The CDR3 protein is CASSARTGENTIYF. The CDR3 DNA reads TGTGCCAGCAGCGCCCGGACAGGGGAGAACACCATATATTTT.

The chain uses TRBV7-2 and TRBJ2-7; D unclear. Germline-derived CDR1 and CDR2 are SGHTA and FQGNSA. This CDR3 spans 15 amino acids. V gave up 1 base and J gave up 3 bases, with 13 bases separating them. Here the CDR3 reads CASSLVATKGYEQYF. The CDR3 DNA is TGTGCCAGCAGCTTAGTAGCAACGAAGGGCTACGAGCAGTACTTC.

The chain combines TRBV1 with TRBJ1-6. TRBV1 is described as a pseudogene. This CDR3 comprises 17 residues. The CDR3 is CTSSQGGPPRNNSPLHF. CDR3 nucleotides: TGCACCAGCAGCCAAGGTGGTCCACCCCGGAATAATTCACCCCTCCACTTT.

This clone was seen only a few times. The J gene is TRBJ1-4, the V gene TRBV6-6; possibly TRBD1 for D (5 bases). Trimming took off 0 bases at V and 8 bases at J, with 10 bases between the two ends. The CDR3 is 14 residues long. Germline V gene sequence: CDR1 MNHNY, CDR2 SVGAGI (reference sequence). The CDR3 protein is CASSYSGAGEKLFF. The CDR3 DNA reads as TGTGCCAGCAGTTACTCCGGGGCAGGGGAAAAACTGTTTTTT.

J is TRBJ2-1 and V is TRBV19, with TRBD1 matching 9 bases. The CDR3 length is 16 residues. With V trimmed by 3 bases and J by 3 bases, 6 bases remained unmatched. Germline V gene lookup returns CDR1 LNHDA and CDR2 SQIVND (reference sequence). The CDR3 DNA sequence: TGTGCCAGTAGTATCCCACAGGGGGCCCACTACAATGAGCAGTTCTTC. As protein: CASSIPQGAHYNEQFF.

The V gene is TRBV4-1, the J gene TRBJ2-1; 14 bases line up with TRBD2. Germline-derived CDR1 and CDR2 are MGHRA and YSYEKL. J was trimmed by 7 bases and V by 4 bases; bases with no gene match: 12. The CDR3 loop spans 18 amino acids. CDR3: CASSPMGLAGVGMNEQFF. As DNA, the CDR3 is TGCGCCAGCAGCCCTATGGGACTAGCGGGGGTCGGGATGAATGAGCAGTTCTTC.

A few counts support this clone. The gene calls are TRBV5-6 and TRBJ1-4, with D unresolved. The V and J ends lost 2 bases and 7 bases respectively, with 12 bases between them. This CDR3 spans 14 amino acids. Germline values: CDR1 SGHDT, CDR2 YYEEEE. DNA of the CDR3: TGTGCCAGCAGCTTATTACGGAGAACTGAAAAACTGTTTTTT. This encodes CASSLLRRTEKLFF.

This chain links TRBV11-2 with TRBJ1-5, with D hard to call. V lost 5 bases and J lost 4, with 15 bases in between. This CDR3 is 15 amino acids long. In germline, CDR1 is SGHAT, CDR2 FQNNGV. CDR3 coding DNA: TGTGCCAGCAGCCGATCGGCCCCCATTAATCAGCCCCAGCATTTT. Encoded protein: CASSRSAPINQPQHF.

The chain employs TRBV7-8 and TRBJ1-5; 7 nucleotides match TRBD1. Germline CDR1 reads SGHVS; CDR2 reads FQNEAQ. The CDR3 runs to 16 residues. The V and J ends lost 5 bases and 2 bases, in that order; junction bases with no gene match: 9. The CDR3 here is CASSQGGADGNQPQHF. CDR3 DNA sequence: TGTGCCAGCAGCCAAGGGGGCGCGGATGGCAATCAGCCCCAGCATTTT.

The chain is built from TRBV7-2 and TRBJ2-7; D not certain. Trimming removed 5 bases at V and 3 bases at J, with 11 bases between. In germline, CDR1 is SGHTA, CDR2 FQGNSA. The CDR3 extends over 13 amino acids. CDR3 sequence: CASSPRQLYEQYF. CDR3 nucleotides: TGTGCCAGCAGCCCGCGACAACTCTACGAGCAGTACTTC.

This clone is a singleton in its sample. The genes are TRBV28 and TRBJ2-7; 9 bases map to TRBD1. Germline V gene sequence: CDR1 MDHEN, CDR2 SYDVKM. V lost 3 bases, J lost 4 bases, and 7 bases stayed unmatched. The CDR3 has 15 amino acids. In DNA, the CDR3 is TGTGCCAGCAGTTTCACAGGGGGCGCTTCTTACGAGCAGTACTTC. This gives the protein CASSFTGGASYEQYF.

This clone was seen only once. The J gene is TRBJ2-2, the V gene TRBV7-9, with D maybe TRBD2 (6 bases). The CDR3 sequence is 18 residues long. CDR1 and CDR2 (germline): SEHNR, FQNEAQ (reference sequence). Trimming stripped 2 bases from V and 1 base from J, with 17 bases between. In nucleotides, the CDR3 is TGTGCCAGCAGCTTAAGTCGTTGGGCTAGCGAGAACACCGGGGAGCTGTTTTTT. Translation: CASSLSRWASENTGELFF.

The chain combines TRBV5-1 with TRBJ2-7, with TRBD1 as a possible D gene (5 bases). Germline V gives CDR1 SGHRS, CDR2 YFSETQ. The CDR3 has 15 amino acids. Trimming removed 0 bases from V and 4 bases from J, with 14 bases in between. DNA of the CDR3: TGCGCCAGCAGCTTGGATGCTGGGCAGGGTTACGAGCAGTACTTC. This encodes CASSLDAGQGYEQYF.

Notes on this clone: Other DNA sequences within the sample encode an identical CDR3. This chain connects TRBV5-1 to TRBJ2-3, with D perhaps TRBD2 (5 bases). The CDR3 loop spans 14 amino acids. V was pared by 4 bases and J by 1 base, with 10 bases between. Germline V gene sequence: CDR1 SGHRS, CDR2 YFSETQ. The CDR3 protein is CASSLEAGTDTQYF. In DNA form, the CDR3 reads TGCGCCAGCAGCCTGGAGGCGGGCACAGATACGCAGTATTTT.

The chain combines TRBV2 with TRBJ1-2; 8 nucleotides agree with TRBD1. In germline, CDR1 is SNHLY, CDR2 FYNNEI. The CDR3 covers 14 residues. V trimming: 8 bases; J trimming: 5 bases; junction bases outside the gene matches: 10. This CDR3 reads CASARQGSRYGYTF. CDR3 in DNA: TGTGCCAGCGCGAGACAGGGGAGTCGGTATGGCTACACCTTC.

This clone has more than one count but fewer than ten. The rearrangement uses TRBV30 and TRBJ1-1; no reliable D call. Deletions cut 0 bases from V and 6 bases from J, with 11 bases between. Germline V gene data show CDR1 as GTSNPN and CDR2 as SVGIG (reference sequence). The CDR3 totals 13 residues. CDR3 residues: CAWSVHQDSEAFF. For the CDR3, the DNA is TGTGCCTGGAGTGTACATCAAGATTCTGAAGCTTTCTTT.

The V gene is TRBV7-9, the J gene TRBJ1-1; D gene ambiguous. The CDR3 covers 14 residues. V lost 4 bases, J lost 5 bases, and 14 bases lay in between. Germline V CDR1 and CDR2: SEHNR, FQNEAQ (reference sequence). CDR3 in amino acids: CASSSNSVGTEAFF. CDR3 coding DNA: TGTGCCAGCAGCTCTAACAGCGTCGGTACTGAAGCTTTCTTT. Full variable domain (rest looked up from reference TRBV7-9 and TRBJ1-1): DTGVSQNPRHKITKRGQNVTFRCDPISEHNRLYWYRQTLGQGPEFLTYFQNEAQLEKSRLLSDRFSAERPKGSFSTLEIQRTEQGDSAMYLCASSSNSVGTEAFFGQGTRLTVV.

Only a few counts were recorded for this clone. The gene calls are TRBV6-1 and TRBJ2-2; D call uncertain. Germline loops: CDR1 MNHNS, CDR2 SASEGT. The CDR3 is made up of 13 amino acids. Trimming removed 2 bases from V and 3 bases from J, with 4 bases in between. CDR3 bases: TGTGCCAGCAGTGAAAGGCACACCGGGGAGCTGTTTTTT. This encodes CASSERHTGELFF.

The chain links TRBV28 to TRBJ2-7; D is unresolved. The CDR3 loop spans 10 amino acids. Germline V CDR1 and CDR2: MDHEN, SYDVKM. Trimming took off 6 bases at V and 3 bases at J, with 3 bases between the two ends. DNA of the CDR3: TGTGCCAGCAGAGGCTACGAGCAGTACTTC. Its translation: CASRGYEQYF.

CDR3 bases: TGTGCCAGCAGTGAAGGCTCTCTCGCCGGTAATGAAAAACTGTTTTTT. It translates to CASSEGSLAGNEKLFF. V and J are TRBV2 and TRBJ1-4; D not certain. V lost 1 base, J lost 4 bases, and 13 bases lay in between. CDR1 and CDR2 from the germline V gene are SNHLY and FYNNEI. CDR3 size: 16 residues.

This chain links TRBV6-5 with TRBJ2-3, with 10 bases that match TRBD2. Germline CDR1 reads MNHEY; CDR2 reads SVGAGI. The CDR3 is 16 residues long. V was clipped by 4 bases and J by 0 bases; unmatched bases: 4. This CDR3 reads CASSSSSGRSTDTQYF. As DNA, the CDR3 is TGTGCCAGCAGTTCCTCTAGCGGGAGAAGCACAGATACGCAGTATTTT.

The chain links TRBV11-2 to TRBJ2-2; D uncertain. Trimming pared 3 bases from V and 7 bases from J, leaving 6 bases between. Germline V gene lookup returns CDR1 SGHAT and CDR2 FQNNGV. The CDR3 is made up of 12 amino acids. CDR3 DNA: TGTGCCAGCAGCTTGTTTGGCGGGGAGCTGTTTTTT. It specifies CASSLFGGELFF.